In its sample, the clone carrying this TCR beta chain was seen a few times. As yet, its antigen is unknown. Prepared TCR beta cDNA libraries contained unique molecular identifiers. TCRdb reprocessed the PCR reads with MiXCR, giving one entry per CDR3 protein. Of approximately 660,000 distinct CDR3 sequences in the sample, approximately 60% are singletons; the top ten hold roughly 10%. V was shortened by 9 bases and J by 4 bases, with 7 bases between the two germline ends. Germline CDR1 is MNHNS and CDR2 is SASEGT. This CDR3 has 11 amino acids. The entry originates in a study of post-analysis software for immune sequencing data. Study as a whole: Disease courses included relapsing-remitting, secondary progressive and progressive-relapsing multiple sclerosis. The study, taken as a whole, reports: Pronounced co-clustering by F measure was evident among identically batched samples. Patients had higher frequencies than controls of about five TRBV segments, including TRBV5-6, TRBV5-1 and TRBV20-1.

The sequenced sample consisted of blood. The source is a girl aged 2-9 years with multiple sclerosis. The chain has TRBV6-1 and TRBJ2-1, with D possibly TRBD2 on 6 matching bases. The CDR3, as DNA: TGTGCCAGTCGGGAGTACAATGAGCAGTTCTTC. This encodes CASREYNEQFF.